The rows below give T cell receptor beta chains drawn from one sample of a study of CD8 T cells in ankylosing spondylitis. One entry per CDR3 protein results from TCRdb running MiXCR on the 5' RACE reads. The sample lists about 36,000 distinct CDR3 sequences; 13% were seen once. The sequenced sample consisted of synovial fluid, either unsorted or a sorted T cell fraction (not recorded which). The receptors were sampled from a male donor with ankylosing spondylitis. Both conserved end residues are part of each CDR3. A D gene is named only where the DNA matches it firmly. Size is omitted from some rows. Given values are once, few, many or a class for expanded clones.

D gene,V gene,CDR3 length,J gene,clone size,CDR3 DNA,CDR3 protein
.,TRBV6-1,15,TRBJ2-7,many,TGTGCCAGCAGTGACGAGGGGGGGGCACCCTACGAGCAGTACTTC,CASSDEGGAPYEQYF
TRBD2,TRBV6-1,14,TRBJ2-1,.,TGTGCCAGCAGTCTAGCGGGAGCGAGCAATGAGCAGTTCTTC,CASSLAGASNEQFF
.,TRBV6-5,11,TRBJ1-4,.,TGTGCCAGCACCAACGGGGAAAAACTGTTTTTT,CASTNGEKLFF
TRBD1,TRBV12-3/TRBV12-4,17,TRBJ2-5,many,TGTGCCAGCAGTCCCCCCGGGACAGGGGAAGAGGGAGAGACCCAGTACTTC,CASSPPGTGEEGETQYF
.,TRBV24-1,15,TRBJ2-3,many,TGTGCCACCAGTGACTATCTCAATAGACGAGATACGCAGTATTTT,CATSDYLNRRDTQYF
.,TRBV4-3,15,TRBJ1-4,few,TGCGCCAGCAGTCAGCTGGCTGCAACTAATGAAAAACTGTTTTTT,CASSQLAATNEKLFF
TRBD1,TRBV7-9,16,TRBJ2-7,many,TGTGCCAGCAGCTTAGCTACGGCAGGGGGCCCCTACGAGCAGTACTTC,CASSLATAGGPYEQYF
.,TRBV11-3,21,TRBJ2-5,few,TGTGCCAGCAGCTCCAAGGCGTCGTCCGGGATCACCCGGAAGTACCAAGAGACCCAGTACTTC,CASSSKASSGITRKYQETQYF
.,TRBV6-2/TRBV6-3,13,TRBJ2-1,few,TGTGCCAGCAGTTACTCGGACTACAATGAGCAGTTCTTC,CASSYSDYNEQFF
.,TRBV5-6,13,TRBJ2-1,many,TGTGCCAGCAGCTTGTCTTTCTACAATGAGCAGTTCTTC,CASSLSFYNEQFF
.,TRBV29-1,14,TRBJ2-1,.,TGCAGCGTTGTGGAGGGGCGCGGCCTCAATGAGCAGTTCTTC,CSVVEGRGLNEQFF
.,TRBV11-2,19,TRBJ2-1,few,TGTGCCAGCAGCTTAAAAGGCTACTTAATACCTCCCTTAAGGGATGAGCAGTTCTTC,CASSLKGYLIPPLRDEQFF
.,TRBV28,11,TRBJ2-1,many,TGTGCCAGCACAACGTACAATGAGCAGTTCTTC,CASTTYNEQFF
.,TRBV20-1,14,TRBJ2-3,.,TGCAGTGCTAGAGATGCACTAGGACCAGATACGCAGTATTTT,CSARDALGPDTQYF
.,TRBV7-9,13,TRBJ1-2,.,TGTGCCAGCAGCTTAGATCGGGACTATGGCTACACCTTC,CASSLDRDYGYTF